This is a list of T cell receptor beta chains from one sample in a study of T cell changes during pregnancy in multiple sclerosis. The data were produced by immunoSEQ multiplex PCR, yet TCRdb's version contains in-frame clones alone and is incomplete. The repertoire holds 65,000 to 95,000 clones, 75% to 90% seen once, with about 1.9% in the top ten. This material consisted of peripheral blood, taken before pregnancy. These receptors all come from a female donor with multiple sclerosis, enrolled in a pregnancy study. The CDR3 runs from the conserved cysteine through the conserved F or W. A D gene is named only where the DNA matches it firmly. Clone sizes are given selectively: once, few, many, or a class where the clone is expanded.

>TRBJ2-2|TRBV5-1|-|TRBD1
CASSIQGYTGELFF
TGCGCCAGCAGCATACAGGGGTACACCGGGGAGCTGTTTTTT
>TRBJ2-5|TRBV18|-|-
CASSPPRGPETQYF
TGTGCCAGCTCACCACCCCGAGGCCCAGAGACCCAGTACTTC
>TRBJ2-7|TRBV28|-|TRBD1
CASFLTGGYEQYF
TGTGCCAGCTTCCTGACAGGGGGCTACGAGCAGTACTTC
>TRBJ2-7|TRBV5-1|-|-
CASSLIPDNTYEQYF
TGCGCCAGCAGCTTGATACCAGACAATACCTACGAGCAGTACTTC
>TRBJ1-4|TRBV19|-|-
CASSITGQNEKLFF
TGTGCCAGTAGTATAACAGGACAGAATGAAAAACTGTTTTTT
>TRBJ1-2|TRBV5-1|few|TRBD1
CASSFTGGGYGYTF
TGCGCCAGCAGCTTCACAGGGGGGGGCTATGGCTACACCTTC
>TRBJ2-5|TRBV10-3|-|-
CAISPTGWRQETQYF
TGTGCCATCAGTCCAACAGGGTGGAGGCAAGAGACCCAGTACTTC
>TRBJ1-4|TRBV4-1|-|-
CASSQGQGTNEKLFF
TGCGCCAGCAGCCAAGGTCAGGGGACTAATGAAAAACTGTTTTTT
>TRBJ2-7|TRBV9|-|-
CASSAQGGHEQYF
TGTGCCAGCAGCGCCCAGGGAGGCCACGAGCAGTACTTC
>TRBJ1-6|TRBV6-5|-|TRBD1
CASSSIGQGDSPLHF
TGTGCCAGCAGTTCCATTGGACAGGGCGATTCACCCCTCCACTTT
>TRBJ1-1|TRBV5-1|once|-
CASSWDGRNTEAFF
TGCGCCAGCAGCTGGGACGGGAGGAACACTGAAGCTTTCTTT
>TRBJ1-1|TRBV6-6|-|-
CASSYPRTQMNTEAFF
TGTGCCAGCAGTTACCCCCGGACACAGATGAACACTGAAGCTTTCTTT
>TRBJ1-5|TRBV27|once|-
CASSRRQINQPQHF
TGTGCCAGCAGCCGTCGACAGATTAATCAGCCCCAGCATTTT
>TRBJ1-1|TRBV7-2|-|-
CASSLQRSNTEAFF
TGTGCCAGCAGCTTACAGAGGAGTAACACTGAAGCTTTCTTT
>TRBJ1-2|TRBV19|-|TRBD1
CASTGTVANYGYTF
TGTGCCAGTACTGGGACAGTAGCTAACTATGGCTACACCTTC
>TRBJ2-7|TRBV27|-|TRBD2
CASSYRGEVSEQYF
TGTGCCAGCAGTTACCGGGGGGAAGTGAGCGAGCAGTACTTC
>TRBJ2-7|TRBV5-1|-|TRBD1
CASSPGTGFSEQYF
TGCGCCAGCAGCCCCGGGACAGGTTTCTCCGAGCAGTACTTC
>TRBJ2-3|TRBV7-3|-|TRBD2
CASSPRLASSTDTQYF
TGTGCCAGCAGCCCAAGACTAGCCTCTAGCACAGATACGCAGTATTTT
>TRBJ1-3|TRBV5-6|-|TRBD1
CASSLWTGYGSPGNTIYF
TGTGCCAGCAGCTTGTGGACAGGGTATGGGAGCCCTGGAAACACCATATATTTT
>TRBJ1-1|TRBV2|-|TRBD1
CASSDGTGFTEAFF
TGTGCCAGCAGTGATGGGACAGGCTTTACTGAAGCTTTCTTT
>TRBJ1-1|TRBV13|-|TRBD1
CASSEKRTGDWNTEAFF
TGTGCCAGCAGCGAAAAGCGGACAGGGGATTGGAACACTGAAGCTTTCTTT
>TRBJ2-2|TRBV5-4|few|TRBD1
CASSPHPPGQGTGELFF
TGTGCCAGCAGCCCCCACCCCCCGGGACAGGGTACCGGGGAGCTGTTTTTT
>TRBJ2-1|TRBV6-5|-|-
CASGYSLYNEQFF
TGTGCCAGCGGATACAGCCTCTACAATGAGCAGTTCTTC
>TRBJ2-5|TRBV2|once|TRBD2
CAKDRLAGGLQETQYF
TGTGCCAAGGATAGACTAGCGGGGGGTCTCCAAGAGACCCAGTACTTC
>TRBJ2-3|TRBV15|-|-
CATSRGGTRASTDTQYF
TGTGCCACCAGCAGAGGGGGAACCAGGGCTAGCACAGATACGCAGTATTTT
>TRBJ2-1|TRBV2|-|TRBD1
CATLRQGRDNEQFF
TGTGCCACCCTGCGACAGGGTAGGGACAATGAGCAGTTCTTC
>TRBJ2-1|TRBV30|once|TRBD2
CAWVPGLAFNEQFF
TGTGCCTGGGTCCCGGGACTAGCCTTCAATGAGCAGTTCTTC
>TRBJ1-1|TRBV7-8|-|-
CASSLRELNTEAFF
TGTGCCAGCAGCTTAAGAGAGTTGAACACTGAAGCTTTCTTT
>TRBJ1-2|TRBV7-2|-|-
CASSVRDRQYGYTF
TGTGCCAGCAGCGTAAGAGACCGACAGTATGGCTACACCTTC
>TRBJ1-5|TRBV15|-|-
CATSNSRNQPQHF
TGTGCCACCAGCAACTCTCGCAATCAGCCCCAGCATTTT
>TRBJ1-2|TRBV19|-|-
CASSISGGRRNYGYTF
TGTGCCAGTAGTATTAGCGGGGGGCGACGTAACTATGGCTACACCTTC
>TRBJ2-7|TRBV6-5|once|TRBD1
CASRPGQGALKQYF
TGTGCCAGCAGGCCGGGACAGGGGGCACTGAAGCAGTACTTC
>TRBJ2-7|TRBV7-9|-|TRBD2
CASSQTLGGEGYEQYF
TGTGCCAGCAGCCAAACCTTGGGGGGGGAGGGCTACGAGCAGTACTTC